Presented here are 10 T cell receptor beta chains from one specimen sequenced in a study of T-cell reconstitution after alpha-beta-depleted transplantation in children. Preparation of the TCRbeta library involved a method that used unique molecular identifiers. TCRdb fed the PCR reads into MiXCR, producing one record per CDR3 protein. The sample holds approximately 130,000 distinct CDR3 sequences, about 9.5% seen once. The specimen was PBMCs, mostly from graft donor cells, collected 180 days after TCRalphabeta/CD19-depleted stem cell transplant. The receptor source for this set is a girl under three years old who had a stem cell transplant for combined immunodeficiency, so the T cells may come from the graft donor.

V usage is TRBV10-3 and J usage is TRBJ2-1; D is possibly TRBD1 (5 bases). This CDR3 region has 17 residues. Trimming shortened V by 0 bases and J by 2 bases, and 14 bases separated the two germline ends. Per the germline V gene, CDR1 is ENHRY and CDR2 is SYGVKD. This chain's CDR3 is CAISESLQAPPYNEQFF. DNA of the CDR3: TGTGCCATCAGTGAGTCTTTACAGGCGCCCCCCTACAATGAGCAGTTCTTC.

At least ten counts were recorded for this clonotype. The CDR3 DNA follows: TGTGCCAGCAGGGATCGACTAGCGGGAATCTACGAGCAGTACTTC. Protein product: CASRDRLAGIYEQYF. This chain connects TRBV7-2 to TRBJ2-7, with TRBD2 identical over 11 bases. The trim removed 6 bases at V and 3 bases at J, leaving 7 bases unmatched. The V gene's germline CDR1 is SGHTA and CDR2 FQGNSA. The CDR3 covers 15 residues.

This clonotype was seen many times. The chain has TRBV7-2 and TRBJ2-7; D tentatively reads TRBD1 or TRBD2 (5 bases each). The CDR3 is 13 amino acids. V was cut by 5 bases and J by 2 bases, with 10 bases left in between. Germline V gene data show CDR1 as SGHTA and CDR2 as FQGNSA. The chain's CDR3 is CASSPRGAYEQYF. The CDR3 DNA follows: TGTGCCAGCAGCCCTCGAGGGGCCTACGAGCAGTACTTC.

This clonotype occurred a few times. The CDR3: CASGGLAGVTDTQYF. DNA for the CDR3: TGTGCCAGCGGAGGACTAGCGGGGGTTACAGATACGCAGTATTTT. The chain has TRBV6-1 and TRBJ2-3, with 13 nucleotides matching TRBD2. CDR3 size: 15 residues. Germline loops: CDR1 MNHNS, CDR2 SASEGT. After removal of 8 bases from V and 3 bases from J, the junction contained 5 bases not matched to a gene.

This clonotype was counted ten times or more. The chain combines TRBV29-1 with TRBJ1-1; no firm D call. This CDR3 is 10 amino acids long. Germline V CDR1 and CDR2: SQVTM, ANQGSEA. The V and J ends lost 6 bases and 8 bases respectively, with 10 bases between them. The CDR3 protein is CSVVGNEAFF. The CDR3 DNA reads as TGCAGCGTGGTGGGTAACGAAGCTTTCTTT. The full variable domain, in which reference TRBV29-1 and TRBJ1-1 provide the parts outside the CDR3, is SAVISQKPSRDICQRGTSLTIQCQVDSQVTMMFWYRQQPGQSLTLIATANQGSEATYESGFVIDKFPISRPNLTFSTLTVSNMSPEDSSIYLCSVVGNEAFFGQGTRLTVV.

Many counts were recorded for this clonotype. The chain uses TRBV29-1 and TRBJ2-7; TRBD2 matches at 8 bases. There are 13 residues in the CDR3. CDR1 SQVTM and CDR2 ANQGSEA come from the germline V gene. V gave up 4 bases and J gave up 2 bases; unmatched junction bases: 4. The CDR3 loop reads CSVGASGPYEQYF. The CDR3 DNA sequence: TGCAGCGTTGGGGCTAGCGGGCCCTACGAGCAGTACTTC.

The gene calls are TRBV5-1 and TRBJ2-7; D unresolved. CDR3 size: 15 residues. V dropped 0 bases and J dropped 2 bases, with 12 bases sitting between them. Germline values: CDR1 SGHRS, CDR2 YFSETQ. CDR3: CASSLGWGPTYEQYF. For the CDR3, the DNA is TGCGCCAGCAGCTTGGGGTGGGGTCCGACCTACGAGCAGTACTTC.

This clonotype was detected a few times. The genes are TRBV18 and TRBJ2-1; 11 positions agree with TRBD1. V trimming: 5 bases; J trimming: 0 bases; junction bases outside the gene matches: 18. The V gene's germline CDR1 is KGHSH and CDR2 LQKENI. There are 21 residues in the CDR3. The CDR3 bases are TGTGCCAGCTCATCTTACGGGACAGGGGGTACCTATACGAGCTCCTACAATGAGCAGTTCTTC. This encodes CASSSYGTGGTYTSSYNEQFF.

This chain uses TRBV30 with TRBJ2-1; no definite D call. V was trimmed by 3 bases and J by 4 bases, leaving 10 bases between them. The CDR3 is made up of 13 amino acids. Germline-derived CDR1 and CDR2 are GTSNPN and SVGIG (reference sequence). CDR3 region: CAWRGSQYNEQFF. The CDR3 coding sequence is TGTGCCTGGAGAGGTTCCCAATACAATGAGCAGTTCTTC.

This clonotype was detected ten times or more. V gene TRBV12-3 or TRBV12-4 combines with J gene TRBJ2-2; D is uncertain. V was cut by 6 bases and J by 8 bases, with 10 bases left in between. The CDR3 consists of 12 residues. CDR3 DNA: TGTGCCAGCAGGGTAATGGGAGGGGAGCTGTTTTTT. It yields the protein CASRVMGGELFF.